A selection of T cell receptor beta chains follows, all from one sample in a study of T cells in Graves' hyperthyroidism and ophthalmopathy. TCRdb reprocessed the multiplex PCR reads with MiXCR, giving one entry per CDR3 protein. The repertoire holds approximately 430,000 distinct CDR3 sequences, about a sixth seen once, with 12% to 15% in the top ten. The sample comprised blood. Receptors originate from a woman younger than 30 with Graves' hyperthyroidism. Both conserved end residues are part of each CDR3. A D gene is named only where the DNA matches it firmly. Clone size, where shown, is once, few, many, or a class for clones that have expanded.

>TRBJ2-7|many|TRBV9|TRBD1
TGTGCCAGCAGCGGCTCCGGGACAGGAGCCTACGAGCAGTACTTC
CASSGSGTGAYEQYF
>TRBJ2-7|many|TRBV28|TRBD1
TGTGCCAGCAGACCTCAGGGGGCGCGTTCCTACGAGCAGTACTTC
CASRPQGARSYEQYF
>TRBJ2-1|many|TRBV7-8|TRBD2
TGTGCCAGCAGCTTAAGGACTAGCGGGAGATACAATGAGCAGTTCTTC
CASSLRTSGRYNEQFF
>TRBJ1-1|many|TRBV11-2|NA
TGTGCCAGCAGTCTAGACACTGAAGCTTTCTTT
CASSLDTEAFF
>TRBJ1-1|NA|TRBV19|NA
TGTGCCAGTAGTATACGGACAACCGCTGAAGCTTTCTTT
CASSIRTTAEAFF
>TRBJ2-5|few|TRBV5-1|NA
TGCGCCAGCAGCTTTCGGACAGCCCAAGAGACCCAGTACTTC
CASSFRTAQETQYF
>TRBJ1-1|NA|TRBV7-9|NA
TGTGCCAGCAGCCCGTGGCAGGGGAATGGGAACACTGAAGCTTTCTTT
CASSPWQGNGNTEAFF
>TRBJ1-2|few|TRBV4-1|NA
TGCGCCAGCAGCCAAGGATATATAAACTATGGCTACACCTTC
CASSQGYINYGYTF
>TRBJ1-1|NA|TRBV9|NA
TGTGCCAGCAGCGCCCGCAGTTCGAGTAGCACTGAAGCTTTCTTT
CASSARSSSSTEAFF
>TRBJ1-5|many|TRBV11-2|NA
TGTGCCAGCAGCTTGATGGGGGGGCAGGCTCAGCCCCAGCATTTT
CASSLMGGQAQPQHF
>TRBJ2-7|few|TRBV20-1|NA
TGCAGTGCCGGAGCGGGCGCGATCTACGAGCAGTACTTC
CSAGAGAIYEQYF
>TRBJ1-5|NA|TRBV7-9|NA
TGTGCCAGCAGTATGTGGAGCAATCAGCCCCAGCATTTT
CASSMWSNQPQHF
>TRBJ2-7|many|TRBV11-2|NA
TGTGCCAGCAGCTCCTGGCCAGAGCAGTACTTC
CASSSWPEQYF
>TRBJ2-3|NA|TRBV24-1|TRBD2
TGTGCCACCAGTGCCACCCCCGGGACTAGCTTCACAGATACGCAGTATTTT
CATSATPGTSFTDTQYF
>TRBJ2-4|many|TRBV5-1|NA
TGCGCCAGCAGCTTGAGGGACCCACACAACATTCAGTACTTC
CASSLRDPHNIQYF
>TRBJ2-7|few|TRBV9|TRBD1
TGTGCCAGCAGCGTAGTCCCCCTAGGGGACAGGAATTCCGAGCAGTACTTC
CASSVVPLGDRNSEQYF
>TRBJ2-1|many|TRBV7-2|NA
TGTGCCAGCAGCCCCACCACAGGGGTCTCCGGGGGTGAGCAGTTCTTC
CASSPTTGVSGGEQFF
>TRBJ2-1|many|TRBV5-1|TRBD2
TGCGCCAGCAGCCCCCTCGCGGGAGGGAGTAATGAGCAGTTCTTC
CASSPLAGGSNEQFF
>TRBJ2-5|NA|TRBV20-1|TRBD1
TGCAGTGCTAGTAAGACAGGGGTGCAAGAGACCCAGTACTTC
CSASKTGVQETQYF
>TRBJ2-2|NA|TRBV7-8|NA
TGTGCCAGCAGCCCCTTCCGGGGAGACGACACCGGGGAGCTGTTTTTT
CASSPFRGDDTGELFF
>TRBJ2-5|many|TRBV29-1|TRBD1
TGCAGCGTTGAGGGACAGGGGGCCTGGGAGACCCAGTACTTC
CSVEGQGAWETQYF
>TRBJ2-1|many|TRBV2|TRBD2
TGTGCCAGCAGTTGGACTAGTTTCAACAATGAGCAGTTCTTC
CASSWTSFNNEQFF
>TRBJ2-1|many|TRBV28|TRBD2
TGTGCCAGCAGCAAGGGAGGGACCTACAATGAGCAGTTCTTC
CASSKGGTYNEQFF
>TRBJ2-5|many|TRBV28|NA
TGTGCCAGCAGCTCCGGACTATACCAAGAGACCCAGTACTTC
CASSSGLYQETQYF
>TRBJ2-1|NA|TRBV20-1|NA
TGCAGTGTACGAGCGGAGAGCAATGAGCAGTTCTTC
CSVRAESNEQFF
>TRBJ2-1|NA|TRBV6-2/TRBV6-3|TRBD1
TGTGCCAGCACTAGGACAGGGGGCTACAATGAGCAGTCCTTC
CASTRTGGYNEQSF
>TRBJ2-3|many|TRBV5-1|TRBD2
TGCGCCAGCAGCGGAGGACTAGCGGGGGGGCCGACAGATACGCAGTATTTT
CASSGGLAGGPTDTQYF
>TRBJ2-5|many|TRBV11-2|NA
TGTGCCAGCAGCTTATGTTATTTACCGGGGACCCAGTACTTC
CASSLCYLPGTQYF
>TRBJ2-5|NA|TRBV4-2|NA
TGTGCCAGCAGCCAAGAGAGGGGGGCGGAGACCCAGTACTTC
CASSQERGAETQYF
>TRBJ1-2|NA|TRBV10-3|TRBD1
TGTGCCATCAGACCGGGACAGGTGTATGGCTACACCTTC
CAIRPGQVYGYTF
>TRBJ2-7|many|TRBV2|NA
TGTGCCAGCAACCTGGAAGTCGGCTACTTCGAGCAGTACTTC
CASNLEVGYFEQYF
>TRBJ1-1|many|TRBV7-9|TRBD1
TGTGCCAGCAGCTCCGCCCGACAGGGGCCGATGAACACTGAAGCTTTCTTT
CASSSARQGPMNTEAFF
>TRBJ2-1|few|TRBV20-1|NA
TGCAGTGCTAGACGGAACAATGAGCAGTTCTTC
CSARRNNEQFF
>TRBJ2-2|many|TRBV6-1|NA
TGTGCCAGCAAACGCAACGTGGGCGGGGAGCTGTTTTTT
CASKRNVGGELFF
>TRBJ2-2|few|TRBV5-1|NA
TGCGCCAGCAGCTGGGCCGTTGGGGGCAGGGGTTCTCGAGCCGGGGAGCTGTTTTTT
CASSWAVGGRGSRAGELFF
>TRBJ2-1|many|TRBV2|TRBD2
TGTGCCAGCAGAAGCGGGGGGGCGGTGGTAATATACAATGAGCAGTTCTTC
CASRSGGAVVIYNEQFF
>TRBJ1-1|many|TRBV6-1|NA
TGTGCCAGCACCCGGGGGGGCGGAATGAACACTGAAGCTTTCTTT
CASTRGGGMNTEAFF
>TRBJ2-1|NA|TRBV7-3|NA
TGTGCCAGCAGCTTACCCCCCAACCGGCAGTTCTTC
CASSLPPNRQFF
>TRBJ2-7|few|TRBV11-2|NA
TGTGCCAGCAGCCCTAGGACGCCGGCCCTTGAGCAGTACTTC
CASSPRTPALEQYF
>TRBJ2-7|NA|TRBV6-1|TRBD1
TGTGCCAGCAGTGGCAACTCCCCGGGACAGGGTAACTACGAGCAGTACTTC
CASSGNSPGQGNYEQYF
>TRBJ1-1|NA|TRBV11-2|TRBD1
TGTGCCAGCAGCTTAGAACGGACAGGCGAAGCTTTCTTT
CASSLERTGEAFF
>TRBJ1-2|NA|TRBV9|TRBD1
TGTGCCAGCAGCGTCCAGGGGGCTGGGAGCTACACCTTC
CASSVQGAGSYTF
>TRBJ1-2|once|TRBV15|TRBD1
TGTGCCACCAGCTCCAGGACAGGGTGGTACACCTTC
CATSSRTGWYTF
>TRBJ2-5|NA|TRBV7-6|NA
TGTGCCAGCAGCTTAGACGTTTTGACCCAGTACTTC
CASSLDVLTQYF
>TRBJ1-5|NA|TRBV12-3/TRBV12-4|NA
TGTGCCAGCAGTTTTAACCCTAGTAGCAATCAGCCCCAGCATTTT
CASSFNPSSNQPQHF
>TRBJ1-1|few|TRBV3-1|NA
TGTGCCAGCAGCCATGTAGGGGGACATGGTGAAGCTTTCTTT
CASSHVGGHGEAFF
>TRBJ2-7|few|TRBV12-3/TRBV12-4|NA
TGTGCCAGCAGTTTTAGTGAGACCTCCGAGCAGTACTTC
CASSFSETSEQYF
>TRBJ2-5|NA|TRBV7-8|NA
TGTGCCAGCAGCTTACGCGCCTGGGCCTCGGAGACCCAGTACTTC
CASSLRAWASETQYF
>TRBJ1-1|many|TRBV6-1|NA
TGTGCCAGCAGACCCCGCCCGGGACACCGGAACACTGAAGCTTTCTTT
CASRPRPGHRNTEAFF
>TRBJ1-6|many|TRBV12-3/TRBV12-4|TRBD1
TGTGCCAGCAGTTTCAGACACAGGGGGCAAAGCTCCTATAATTCACCCCTCCACTTT
CASSFRHRGQSSYNSPLHF
>TRBJ2-1|many|TRBV11-2|NA
TGTGCCAGCAGCTTAGGGGGAGACCACAATGAGCAGTTCTTC
CASSLGGDHNEQFF
>TRBJ2-1|NA|TRBV4-3|TRBD2
TGCGCCAGCAGCGGCCGACTAGCGGGCGGGAACAATGAGCAGTTCTTC
CASSGRLAGGNNEQFF
>TRBJ1-5|NA|TRBV4-2|NA
TGTGCCAGCAGCCAGGACGTGGTTCTGAGGGAGGCCAATCAGCCCCAGCATTTT
CASSQDVVLREANQPQHF